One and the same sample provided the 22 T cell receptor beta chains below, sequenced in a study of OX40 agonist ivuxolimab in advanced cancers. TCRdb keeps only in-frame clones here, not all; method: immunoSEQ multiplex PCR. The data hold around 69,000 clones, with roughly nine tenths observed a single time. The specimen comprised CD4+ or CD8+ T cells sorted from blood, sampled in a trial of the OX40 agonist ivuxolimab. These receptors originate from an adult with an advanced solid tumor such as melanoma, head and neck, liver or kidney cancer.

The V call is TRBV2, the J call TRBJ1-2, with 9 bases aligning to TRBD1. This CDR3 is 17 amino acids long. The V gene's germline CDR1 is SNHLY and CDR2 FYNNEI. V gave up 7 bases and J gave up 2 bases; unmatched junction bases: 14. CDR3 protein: CASNEPGTGPRNYGYTF. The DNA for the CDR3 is TGTGCCAGCAACGAACCTGGGACAGGGCCCCGCAACTATGGCTACACCTTC.

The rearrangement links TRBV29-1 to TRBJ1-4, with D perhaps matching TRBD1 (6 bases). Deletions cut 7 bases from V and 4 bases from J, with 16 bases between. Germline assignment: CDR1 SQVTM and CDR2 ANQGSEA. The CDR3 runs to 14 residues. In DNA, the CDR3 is TGCAGCGCTATCCAGGGGACGGGTAATGAAAAACTGTTTTTT. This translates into CSAIQGTGNEKLFF.

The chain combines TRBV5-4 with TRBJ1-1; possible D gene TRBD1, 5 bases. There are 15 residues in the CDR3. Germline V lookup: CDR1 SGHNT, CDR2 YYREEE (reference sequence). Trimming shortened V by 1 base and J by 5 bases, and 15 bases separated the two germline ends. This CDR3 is CASSLRGVRGTEAFF. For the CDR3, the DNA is TGTGCCAGCAGCTTGAGAGGGGTGAGGGGAACTGAAGCTTTCTTT.

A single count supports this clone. The CDR3 nucleotides are TGCGCCAGCAGGCTCACAGGGGCTAGCACAGATACGCAGTATTTT. Amino acids: CASRLTGASTDTQYF. The rearrangement joins TRBV5-1 to TRBJ2-3; 7 positions match TRBD1. V shed 5 bases, J shed 0 bases, and the junction held 6 bases outside the gene matches. The length of the CDR3 is 15 residues. The germline V gene has CDR1 SGHRS and CDR2 YFSETQ.

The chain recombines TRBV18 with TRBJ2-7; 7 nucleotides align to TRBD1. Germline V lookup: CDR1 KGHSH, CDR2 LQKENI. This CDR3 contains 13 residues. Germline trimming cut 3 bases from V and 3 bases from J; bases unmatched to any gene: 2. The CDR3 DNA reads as TGTGCCAGCTCACCCGACAGGGACTACGAGCAGTACTTC. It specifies CASSPDRDYEQYF.

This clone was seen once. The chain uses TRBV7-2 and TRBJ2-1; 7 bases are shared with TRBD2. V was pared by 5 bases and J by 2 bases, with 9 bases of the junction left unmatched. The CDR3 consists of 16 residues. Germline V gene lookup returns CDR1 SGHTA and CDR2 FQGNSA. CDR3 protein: CASSPPPGRAYNEQFF. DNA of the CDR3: TGTGCCAGCAGCCCCCCTCCGGGGAGGGCCTACAATGAGCAGTTCTTC.

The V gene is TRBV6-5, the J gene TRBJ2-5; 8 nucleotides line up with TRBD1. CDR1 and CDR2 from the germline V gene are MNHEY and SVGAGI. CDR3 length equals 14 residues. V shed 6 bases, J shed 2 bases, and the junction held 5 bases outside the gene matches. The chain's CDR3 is CASRYTGGQETQYF. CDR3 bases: TGTGCCAGCAGGTATACAGGGGGACAAGAGACCCAGTACTTC.

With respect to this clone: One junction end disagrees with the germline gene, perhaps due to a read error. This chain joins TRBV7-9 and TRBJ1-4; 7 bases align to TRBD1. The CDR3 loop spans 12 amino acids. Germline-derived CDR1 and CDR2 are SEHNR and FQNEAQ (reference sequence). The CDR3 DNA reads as TGTGCCAGCAGCTTAGACAGGGGACAACGGCGTTTT. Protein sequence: CASSLDRGQRRF.

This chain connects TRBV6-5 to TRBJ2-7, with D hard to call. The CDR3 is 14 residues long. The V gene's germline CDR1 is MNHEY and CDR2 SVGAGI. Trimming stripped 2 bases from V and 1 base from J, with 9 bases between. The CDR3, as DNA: TGTGCCAGCAGTTACGGGCTAGAATCCTACGAGCAGTACTTC. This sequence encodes CASSYGLESYEQYF.

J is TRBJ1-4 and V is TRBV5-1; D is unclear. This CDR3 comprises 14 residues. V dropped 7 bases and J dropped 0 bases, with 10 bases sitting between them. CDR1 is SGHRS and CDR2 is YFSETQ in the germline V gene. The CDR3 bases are TGCGCCAGCCAGACCGGAGCAACTAATGAAAAACTGTTTTTT. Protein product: CASQTGATNEKLFF.

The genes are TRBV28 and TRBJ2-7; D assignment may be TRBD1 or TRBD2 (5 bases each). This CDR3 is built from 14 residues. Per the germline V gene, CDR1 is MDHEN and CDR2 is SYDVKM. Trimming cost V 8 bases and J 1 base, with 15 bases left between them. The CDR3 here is CASLRRDGSYEQYF. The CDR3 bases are TGTGCCAGCCTTCGTAGGGACGGATCCTACGAGCAGTACTTC.

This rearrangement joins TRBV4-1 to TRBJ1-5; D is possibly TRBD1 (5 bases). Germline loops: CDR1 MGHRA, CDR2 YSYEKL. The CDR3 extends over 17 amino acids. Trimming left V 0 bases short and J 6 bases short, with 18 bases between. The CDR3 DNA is TGCGCCAGCAGCCAAGATATGCAGGGTGGCTTGGTTCAGCCCCAGCATTTT. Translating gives CASSQDMQGGLVQPQHF.

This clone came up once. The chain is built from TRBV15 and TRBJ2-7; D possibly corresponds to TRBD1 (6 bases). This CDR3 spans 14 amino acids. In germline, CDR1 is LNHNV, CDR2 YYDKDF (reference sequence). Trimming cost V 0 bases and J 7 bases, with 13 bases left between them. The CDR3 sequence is CATSRDRGQGEQYF. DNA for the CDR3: TGTGCCACCAGCAGAGACAGGGGACAAGGAGAGCAGTACTTC.

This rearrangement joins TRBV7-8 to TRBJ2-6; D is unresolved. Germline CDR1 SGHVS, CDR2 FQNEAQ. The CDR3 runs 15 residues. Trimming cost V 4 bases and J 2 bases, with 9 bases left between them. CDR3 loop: CASSSGRPGANVLTF. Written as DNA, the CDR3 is TGTGCCAGCAGCTCGGGCCGTCCTGGGGCCAACGTCCTGACTTTC.

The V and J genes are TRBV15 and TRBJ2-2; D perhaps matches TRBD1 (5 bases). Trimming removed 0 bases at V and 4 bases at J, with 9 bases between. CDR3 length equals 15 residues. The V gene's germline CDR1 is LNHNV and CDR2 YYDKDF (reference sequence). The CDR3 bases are TGTGCCACCAGCAGAGATCCAGGGATCACCGGGGAGCTGTTTTTT. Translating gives CATSRDPGITGELFF.

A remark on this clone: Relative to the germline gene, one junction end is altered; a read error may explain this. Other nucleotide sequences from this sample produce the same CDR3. As DNA, the CDR3 is TGTGCCAGCAGCCTAGCGGGAAGCTACGAGCAGTACTTC. Protein product: CASSLAGSYEQYF. The chain combines TRBV7-9 with TRBJ2-7; TRBD2 matches 9 bases. The CDR3 is 13 amino acids. Germline assignment: CDR1 SEHNR and CDR2 FQNEAQ (reference sequence).

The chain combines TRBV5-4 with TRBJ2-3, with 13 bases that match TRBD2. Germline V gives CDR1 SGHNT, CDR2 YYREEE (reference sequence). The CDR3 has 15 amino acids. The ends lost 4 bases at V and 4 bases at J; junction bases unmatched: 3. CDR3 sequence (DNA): TGTGCCAGCAGCGGGACTAGCGGGATTGCAGATACGCAGTATTTT. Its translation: CASSGTSGIADTQYF.

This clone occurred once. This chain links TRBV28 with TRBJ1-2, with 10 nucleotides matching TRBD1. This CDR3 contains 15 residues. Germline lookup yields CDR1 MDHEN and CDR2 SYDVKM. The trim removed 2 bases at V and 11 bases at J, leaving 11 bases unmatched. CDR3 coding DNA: TGTGCCAGCAGTTTAACTCGGGACAGGGGCCTTCTTTACACCTTC. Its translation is CASSLTRDRGLLYTF.

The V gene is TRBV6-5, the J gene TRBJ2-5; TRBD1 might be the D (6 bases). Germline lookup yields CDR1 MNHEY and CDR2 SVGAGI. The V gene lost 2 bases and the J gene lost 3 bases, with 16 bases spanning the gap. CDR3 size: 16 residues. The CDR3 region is CASSYDGRGREETQYF. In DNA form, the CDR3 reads TGTGCCAGCAGTTACGATGGCAGGGGCAGGGAAGAGACCCAGTACTTC.

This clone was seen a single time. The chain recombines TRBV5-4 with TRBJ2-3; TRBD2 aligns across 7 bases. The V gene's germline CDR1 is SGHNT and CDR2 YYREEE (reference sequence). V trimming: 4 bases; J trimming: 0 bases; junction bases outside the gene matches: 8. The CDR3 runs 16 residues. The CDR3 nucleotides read TGTGCCAGCAGCATGACTGGCGGGGGTAGCACAGATACGCAGTATTTT. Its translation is CASSMTGGGSTDTQYF.

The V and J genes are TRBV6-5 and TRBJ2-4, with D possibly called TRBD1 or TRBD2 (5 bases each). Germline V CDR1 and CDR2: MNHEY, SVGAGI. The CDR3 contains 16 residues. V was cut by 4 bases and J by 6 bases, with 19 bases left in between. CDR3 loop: CASSSFTGTASNIQYF. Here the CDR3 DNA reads TGTGCCAGCAGTTCGTTCACCGGGACGGCCTCAAACATTCAGTACTTC.

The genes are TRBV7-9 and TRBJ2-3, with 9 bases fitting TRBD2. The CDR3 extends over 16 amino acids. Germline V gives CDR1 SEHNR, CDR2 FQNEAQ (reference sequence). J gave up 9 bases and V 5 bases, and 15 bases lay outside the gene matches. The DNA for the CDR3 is TGTGCCAGCAGCCAGGTAATGGTAGCGGGAGTTGCCACGCAGTATTTT. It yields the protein CASSQVMVAGVATQYF.